Below, 14 T cell receptor beta chains from the same sample are listed, as sequenced in a study of blood T cells in healthy people across ages. Primers used in a second PCR of about 6 to 11 cycles were a sample-barcoded 5' primer and a J-beta primer mix. TCRdb fed the 5' RACE reads into MiXCR, producing one record per CDR3 protein. Here the sample spans almost 1 million distinct CDR3 sequences, roughly half being singletons. The sequencing input was blood. The receptors here all came from a woman aged 60-70 years in good health.

The rearrangement uses TRBV5-6 and TRBJ2-4; 9 positions agree with TRBD1. Gene TRBJ2-5 matches the end of the DNA better, so the J call may be wrong. The CDR3 runs 15 residues. Germline V gene sequence: CDR1 SGHDT, CDR2 YYEEEE. DNA of the CDR3: TGTGCCAGCAGCGTGGACAGGGGTATAGGACTGACCCAGTACTTC. It is translated as CASSVDRGIGLTQYF.

In this sample, this clonotype turned up a few times. The J gene is TRBJ1-2, the V gene TRBV7-2; TRBD1 aligns across 12 bases. Germline-derived CDR1 and CDR2 are SGHTA and FQGNSA. The CDR3 has 14 residues. V was pared by 5 bases and J by 13 bases, with 11 bases of the junction left unmatched. DNA for the CDR3: TGTGCCAGCAGCCCAAGGGACAGGGGGCGCAAGTCCACCTTC. Its translation: CASSPRDRGRKSTF.

The chain carries TRBV3-1 and TRBJ2-7; TRBD2 is a possible D gene (6 bases). This CDR3 comprises 15 residues. V was shortened by 4 bases and J by 3 bases, with 16 bases between the two germline ends. The V gene's germline CDR1 is LGHDT and CDR2 YNNKEL (reference sequence). Here the CDR3 reads CASSPSPAGSYEQYF. The CDR3 DNA follows: TGTGCCAGCAGCCCCTCCCCGGCGGGAAGCTACGAGCAGTACTTC.

This clonotype was observed a few times. V is TRBV20-1 and J is TRBJ2-1, with a tentative D call TRBD2 (5 bases). With 5 bases removed from V and 0 bases from J, the gap between germline ends came to 17 bases. CDR3 length equals 16 residues. From germline, CDR1 is DFQATT and CDR2 SNEGSKA (reference sequence). CDR3 amino acids: CSALDKRRSSYNEQFF. CDR3 sequence (DNA): TGCAGTGCTTTAGATAAGCGGAGGAGCTCCTACAATGAGCAGTTCTTC.

The chain joins TRBV27 to TRBJ1-1; TRBD1 agrees at 10 bases. The CDR3 length is 15 residues. Germline V gene sequence: CDR1 MNHEY, CDR2 SMNVEV (reference sequence). Trimming at V came to 0 bases and at J to 4 bases, leaving 2 bases not matched to a gene. CDR3 DNA sequence: TGTGCCAGCAGTTTATCGGGGACAGGGGTCACTGAAGCTTTCTTT. The encoded protein is CASSLSGTGVTEAFF.

The rearrangement links TRBV27 to TRBJ1-1; D not certain. Germline CDR1 MNHEY, CDR2 SMNVEV (reference sequence). V was trimmed by 4 bases and J by 1 base, leaving 7 bases between them. The CDR3 totals 13 residues. CDR3 sequence reads: CASSSYGNTEAFF. The CDR3 nucleotides read TGTGCCAGCAGTTCATATGGGAACACTGAAGCTTTCTTT.

This chain links TRBV4-1 with TRBJ1-6; D perhaps matches TRBD1 (6 bases). V was trimmed by 5 bases and J by 6 bases, leaving 11 bases between them. Germline V lookup: CDR1 MGHRA, CDR2 YSYEKL. The CDR3 covers 14 residues. In DNA form, the CDR3 reads TGCGCCAGCAGCTGGACAGCCAGTAATTCACCCCTCCACTTT. Its translation is CASSWTASNSPLHF.

J is TRBJ2-4 and V is TRBV9; D unclear. CDR1 is SGDLS, CDR2 YYNGEE, per germline. Trimming left V 0 bases short and J 13 bases short, with 20 bases between. This CDR3 contains 15 residues. The CDR3 DNA follows: TGTGCCAGCAGCGTAGGACATGAACCCACTAATGAGCAGTACTTC. This encodes CASSVGHEPTNEQYF.

This clonotype was picked up a small number of times. The V gene is TRBV29-1, the J gene TRBJ2-1; D is unresolved. Per germline, CDR1 SQVTM and CDR2 ANQGSEA. Trimming cost V 4 bases and J 4 bases, with 8 bases left between them. CDR3 size: 12 residues. CDR3 in amino acids: CSVVSQYNEQFF. The CDR3 region has the DNA TGCAGCGTTGTATCCCAGTACAATGAGCAGTTCTTC.

The rearrangement uses TRBV11-2 and TRBJ2-5, with 9 bases aligning to TRBD2. J was trimmed by 4 bases and V by 1 base; bases with no gene match: 7. Looked up from germline, CDR1 is SGHAT and CDR2 is FQNNGV. The CDR3 totals 16 residues. The CDR3 sequence is CASSLGHSGSVETQYF. In nucleotides, the CDR3 is TGTGCCAGCAGCTTAGGGCATAGCGGGAGTGTAGAGACCCAGTACTTC. Looking up the rest from reference TRBV11-2 and TRBJ2-5 gives the full variable domain: EAGVAQSPRYKIIEKRQSVAFWCNPISGHATLYWYQQILGQGPKLLIQFQNNGVVDDSQLPKDRFSAERLKGVDSTLKIQPAKLEDSAVYLCASSLGHSGSVETQYFGPGTRLLVL.

The V call is TRBV11-2, the J call TRBJ2-1; the match to TRBD1 covers 8 bases. The CDR3 contains 16 residues. J gave up 3 bases and V 3 bases, and 7 bases lay outside the gene matches. Germline assignment: CDR1 SGHAT and CDR2 FQNNGV. The CDR3 coding sequence is TGTGCCAGCAGCTTTCTCAGGACAGGGATCTACAATGAGCAGTTCTTC. It specifies CASSFLRTGIYNEQFF.

V gene TRBV20-1 combines with J gene TRBJ2-3; D not resolved. This CDR3 spans 13 amino acids. The germline V and J ends were trimmed by 0 bases and 5 bases, with 9 bases remaining between them. Germline CDR1 is DFQATT and CDR2 is SNEGSKA (reference sequence). Written as DNA, the CDR3 is TGCAGTGCTAGAGATCTCCTTTTAGATACGCAGTATTTT. This gives the protein CSARDLLLDTQYF.

The sample holds a few counts of this clonotype. Given a much more abundant clone one base away, this may be a read error. The chain has TRBV11-1 and TRBJ1-2; D ambiguous. Per the germline V gene, CDR1 is SGHAT and CDR2 is FQDESV (reference sequence). The V end was cut by 5 bases, the J end by 2 bases, with 12 bases between. There are 14 residues in the CDR3. The CDR3: CASSVGPGNYGYTF. The CDR3 region has the DNA TGTGCCAGCAGCGTAGGTCCCGGAAACTATGGCTACACCTTC.

This clonotype was found a few times. The rearrangement joins TRBV5-4 to TRBJ2-1; 10 positions agree with TRBD2. Germline values: CDR1 SGHNT, CDR2 YYREEE (reference sequence). V lost 4 bases, J lost 8 bases, and 9 bases stayed unmatched. The CDR3 is made up of 15 amino acids. The CDR3 sequence: CASSLKTSGFDEQFF. The CDR3 DNA is TGTGCCAGCAGCCTAAAGACTAGCGGGTTCGATGAGCAGTTCTTC.